The subject of this entry is one T cell receptor beta chain. Its antigen is unknown. No much larger clone exists at a distance of one base, and base qualities are not known. This sample was included in a study of beta chain features in type 1 diabetes (dated by TCRdb to 2016 to 2019). With regard to the full study: Mean age, gender distribution, total cell number and subset yield were not different between patients and healthy donors. A total of over 90,000,000 sorted cells were examined across all samples, and a strong correlation was observed between cell number per subset and RNA yield. The study compared TCRB repertoires of sorted circulating CD4+ T cell subsets between recently diagnosed type 1 diabetes patients and matched healthy donors. Regulatory and stem cell-like memory subsets were obtained from only 8 patients and roughly 8 healthy donors, while naive and central memory subsets were obtained from all 30 or so donors. The paper's findings and limits, for the study overall: Naive, central memory and regulatory TCRB repertoires appeared to be more similar among patients than among healthy donors. Because small numbers of individuals were included in the HLA sub-analyses, any influence of HLA type on TCRB rearrangement was left unresolved. Sequencing cDNA rather than genomic DNA could over-represent highly expressing activated cells, although activation and CD3 levels did not differ between groups. A moderate but significant shortening of TCRB CDR3 length was observed in type 1 diabetes patients in all four CD4+ subsets. At VDJ recombination sites, patients with type 1 diabetes made fewer insertions and deleted more nucleotides, a pattern implying thymic rearrangement abnormalities. Shorter templates might have been favored by PCR, but patient and control samples were amplified and corrected together, so both groups would have been affected equally by any skew.

The entire isolated RNA was reverse transcribed using the High Capacity cDNA Reverse Transcription Kit, and thus expressed TCRB transcripts were sequenced. Stem cell-like memory T cell samples underwent survey-depth immunoSEQ sequencing, averaging approximately 920,000 total reads per sample. Sorted cells were lysed in RLT buffer, and RNA was extracted using DNase-treated RNeasy Micro or Mini kits according to cell number. Each cell subset was processed separately to prevent cross-contamination, with patient and healthy donor samples processed together. TCRB sequences were amplified from cDNA with the immunoSEQ multiplex PCR, producing 87-bp fragments spanning the CDR3 region. Sequencing of the amplicons was performed on the Illumina HiSeq platform. The original pipeline was this. Synthetic template baselines were used to correct PCR bias computationally, reads within Hamming distance 2 were collapsed together, and singletons that could not be merged were discarded. Reads were aligned against IMGT to assign V, D and J genes, CDR3 length and insertions or deletions at six rearrangement sites. Within each subset, clonotype counts were normalized to sorted cell number, and only after that were true diversity and Gini coefficients computed with the tcR R package. Repertoire sharing was quantified using the overlap coefficient calculated on TCRB nucleotide sequences. TCRdb re-hosts the immuneACCESS table, in-frame sequences only. Its copies lack some clones; in the studies checked, an unresolved V gene accounts for under half of them, and the cause for the rest is not known. That table gives V, J and clone size, and the DNA gave D and trimming. The sample table records tens of thousands of clones; 55% to 70% of these occur just once. 0.25% to 0.35% of the sample belongs to the ten largest clones.

A single peripheral blood draw of about 116 mL on average was collected from each donor into heparinised tubes. A BD FACSAria II and a panel including CD45RO, CCR7, CD25, CD127, CD95 and CD27 were used to sort naive, central memory, regulatory and stem cell-like memory CD4+ T cells. All sorted populations exceeded 95% purity. Right away, PBMCs were isolated by Lymphoprep density gradient centrifugation and were stained directly, with no culture step. To minimize batch effects, samples were stained and sorted in pairs, one healthy donor with one patient per experiment. The germline V gene specifies SGHTA as CDR1 and FQGNSA as CDR2. The CDR3 starts with the cysteine, ends with the phenylalanine, and has 15 residues. Only CDR3 DNA is held: 45 bases, read in frame from base 1. Germline trimming: 1 base from V, 11 bases from J; junction bases outside gene matches: 13.

The specimen was stem cell memory CD4+ T cells from blood. The meaning of the sample's cell subset or site label: stem cell-like memory CD4+ T cells. The rearrangement combines TRBV7-2 with TRBJ1-1; 7 of the junction bases match TRBD1. The receptor comes from a woman in her 30s with type 1 diabetes. The CDR3 in this case is CASSLDVSATGKAFF. The bases read TGTGCCAGCAGCTTAGATGTTTCGGCGACAGGGAAGGCTTTCTTT.